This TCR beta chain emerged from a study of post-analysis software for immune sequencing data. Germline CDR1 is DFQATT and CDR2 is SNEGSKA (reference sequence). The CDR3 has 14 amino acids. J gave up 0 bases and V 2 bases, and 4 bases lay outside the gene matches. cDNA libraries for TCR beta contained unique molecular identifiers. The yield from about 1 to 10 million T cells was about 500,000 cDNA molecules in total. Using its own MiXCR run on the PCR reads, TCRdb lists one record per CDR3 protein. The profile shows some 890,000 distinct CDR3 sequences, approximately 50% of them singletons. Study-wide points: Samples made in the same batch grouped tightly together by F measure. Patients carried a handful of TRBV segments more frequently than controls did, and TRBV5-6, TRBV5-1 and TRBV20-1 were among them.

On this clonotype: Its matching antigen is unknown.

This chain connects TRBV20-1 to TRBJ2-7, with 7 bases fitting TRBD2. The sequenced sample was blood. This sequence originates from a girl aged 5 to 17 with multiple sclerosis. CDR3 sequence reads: CSARRAGASYEQYF. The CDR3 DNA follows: TGCAGTGCTAGACGGGCGGGAGCCTCCTACGAGCAGTACTTC.